This T cell receptor beta chain is drawn from a study of T cell changes during pregnancy in multiple sclerosis (dated by TCRdb to between 2018 and 2021). Regarding the study in general: The study examined how the T cell repertoire changed over the course of pregnancy in women with multiple sclerosis.

Unmatched junction bases come to 11, with V trimmed by 0 bases and J by 6 bases. Including cysteine and phenylalanine, the CDR3 has 17 amino acids. Solely the CDR3 DNA is kept, with 51 bases framed from the first base. CDR1 and CDR2 were assigned from the germline V gene as MNHNS and SASEGT. The library was generated by the immunoSEQ multiplex PCR assay. TCRdb limited this immuneACCESS table to in-frame rearrangements with V and J called. A share of clones is missing; checked studies link under half to unresolved V genes, and the rest is unexplained. Recorded for this sample are tens of thousands of clones; around 95% of them occurred a single time. The ten top clones hold approximately 4% of the sample. Note on this clone: Its antigen remains undetermined. Per-base qualities were not stored, and no clone one base away is much larger.

The sequence links TRBV6-1 to TRBJ2-3; 8 junctional bases match TRBD2. The starting material was CD8+ T cells from peripheral blood mononuclear cells, obtained after pregnancy. This TCR was sampled from a female donor with multiple sclerosis, enrolled in a pregnancy study. The DNA sequence is as follows: TGTGCCAGCAGTGAAGCGCTAGGAGCGGGGGCTGGGGATACGCAGTATTTT. Its protein reads: CASSEALGAGAGDTQYF.